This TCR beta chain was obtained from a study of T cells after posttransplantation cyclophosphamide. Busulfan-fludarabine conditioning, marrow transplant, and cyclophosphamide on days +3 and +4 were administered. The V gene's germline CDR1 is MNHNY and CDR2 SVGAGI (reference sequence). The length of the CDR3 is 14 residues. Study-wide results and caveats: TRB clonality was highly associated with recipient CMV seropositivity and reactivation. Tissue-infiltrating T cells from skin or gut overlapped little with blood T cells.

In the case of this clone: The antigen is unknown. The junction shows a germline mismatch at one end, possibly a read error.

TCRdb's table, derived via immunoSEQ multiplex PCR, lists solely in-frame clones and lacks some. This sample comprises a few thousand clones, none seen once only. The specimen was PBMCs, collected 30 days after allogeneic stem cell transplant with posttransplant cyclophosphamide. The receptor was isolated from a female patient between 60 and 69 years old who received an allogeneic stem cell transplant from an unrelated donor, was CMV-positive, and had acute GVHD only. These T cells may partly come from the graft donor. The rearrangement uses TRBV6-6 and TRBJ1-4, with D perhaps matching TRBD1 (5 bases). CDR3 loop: CASSLRQYNEELFF. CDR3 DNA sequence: TGTGCCAGCAGTTTACGACAGTATAATGAAGAACTGTTTTTT.